This T cell receptor beta chain comes out of a study of tumour-infiltrating T cells in Burkitt lymphoma. Study background: The Burkitt lymphoma cohort spanned all epidemiological subtypes. Overall and progression-free survival were predicted by productive clonality. Findings and limits, study-wide: Many Burkitt lymphoma patients shared several public clonotypes.

The germline V gene has CDR1 MNHNY and CDR2 SVGAGI (reference sequence). The CDR3 loop spans 15 amino acids. V was pared by 4 bases and J by 6 bases, with 18 bases between. Relative to its sample, this clone is large (0.1 to 1%). Its cognate antigen is unknown. The protocol was immunoSEQ multiplex PCR, while the TCRdb copy is restricted to in-frame clones and leaves out a portion. The table shows about 780 clones, with 23% occurring only once. Sequenced sample: tumor tissue. This TCR derives from a human donor with Burkitt lymphoma. This chain links TRBV6-6 with TRBJ1-2, with unresolved D. The CDR3 loop reads CASSLPGTSMDGYTF. The CDR3 coding sequence is TGTGCCAGCAGTTTGCCGGGTACCTCGATGGATGGCTACACCTTC.